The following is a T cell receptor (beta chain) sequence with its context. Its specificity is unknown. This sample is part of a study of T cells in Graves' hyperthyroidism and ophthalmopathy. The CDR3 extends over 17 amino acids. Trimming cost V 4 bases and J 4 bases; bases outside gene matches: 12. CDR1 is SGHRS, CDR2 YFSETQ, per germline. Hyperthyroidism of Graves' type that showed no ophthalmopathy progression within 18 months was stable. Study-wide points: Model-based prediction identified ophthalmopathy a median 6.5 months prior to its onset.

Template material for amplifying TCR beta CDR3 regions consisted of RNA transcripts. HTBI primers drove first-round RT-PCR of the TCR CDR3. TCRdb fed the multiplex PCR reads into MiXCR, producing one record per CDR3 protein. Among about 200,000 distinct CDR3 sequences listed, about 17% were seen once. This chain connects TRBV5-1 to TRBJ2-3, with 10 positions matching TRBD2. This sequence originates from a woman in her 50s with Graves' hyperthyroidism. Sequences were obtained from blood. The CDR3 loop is CASSLAGAFGGADTQYF. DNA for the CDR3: TGCGCCAGCAGCCTAGCGGGAGCCTTCGGAGGTGCAGATACGCAGTATTTT.